These T cell receptor beta chains were read from a single sample in a study of T-cell reconstitution after alpha-beta-depleted transplantation in children. MiXCR, run by TCRdb on the PCR reads, gives a single entry per CDR3 protein. Among just under 350,000 distinct CDR3 sequences listed, roughly 17% were seen once. The sequences come from PBMCs, mostly from graft donor cells, collected 360 days after TCRalphabeta/CD19-depleted stem cell transplant. The receptors shown here come from a male patient between 2 and 10 years old who had a stem cell transplant for acute lymphoblastic leukemia, so the T cells may come from the graft donor. Both conserved end residues are part of each CDR3. The D gene is left open where the match is weak. The listing skips clone size in some rows; elsewhere it reads once, few, many or a size class.

clone_size: few; j_call: TRBJ1-6; d_call: .; v_call: TRBV7-2; cdr3_aa: CASSLFFSRQGNSPLHF; cdr3_nt: TGTGCCAGCAGCTTATTCTTCAGTCGCCAGGGTAATTCACCCCTCCACTTT
clone_size: .; j_call: TRBJ2-1; d_call: .; v_call: TRBV28; cdr3_aa: CASSLYAGPSNEQFF; cdr3_nt: TGTGCCAGCAGTTTATATGCGGGACCGAGCAATGAGCAGTTCTTC
clone_size: .; j_call: TRBJ2-1; d_call: TRBD2; v_call: TRBV12-3/TRBV12-4; cdr3_aa: CASRALAGIVGEQFF; cdr3_nt: TGTGCCAGCAGGGCCCTAGCGGGGATTGTAGGTGAGCAGTTCTTC
clone_size: .; j_call: TRBJ2-7; d_call: TRBD2; v_call: TRBV27; cdr3_aa: CASSLFASGTYEQYF; cdr3_nt: TGTGCCAGCAGTTTATTTGCTAGCGGAACCTACGAGCAGTACTTC
clone_size: few; j_call: TRBJ2-1; d_call: TRBD2; v_call: TRBV12-3/TRBV12-4; cdr3_aa: CASSLAILAGVDEQFF; cdr3_nt: TGTGCCAGCAGTTTAGCAATACTAGCGGGAGTCGATGAGCAGTTCTTC
clone_size: few; j_call: TRBJ2-1; d_call: .; v_call: TRBV4-3; cdr3_aa: CASSPSDRPDNEQFF; cdr3_nt: TGCGCCAGCAGCCCTAGTGACCGACCGGACAATGAGCAGTTCTTC
clone_size: .; j_call: TRBJ2-2; d_call: .; v_call: TRBV12-3/TRBV12-4; cdr3_aa: CASTPRAFSNTGELFF; cdr3_nt: TGTGCCAGCACTCCAAGAGCTTTTTCTAACACCGGGGAGCTGTTTTTT
clone_size: many; j_call: TRBJ1-3; d_call: .; v_call: TRBV20-1; cdr3_aa: CSARDGGNTIYF; cdr3_nt: TGCAGTGCTAGAGATGGGGGAAACACCATATATTTT
clone_size: .; j_call: TRBJ2-7; d_call: .; v_call: TRBV20-1; cdr3_aa: CSATQGGSSYEQYF; cdr3_nt: TGCAGTGCTACTCAGGGGGGGAGCTCCTACGAGCAGTACTTC
clone_size: few; j_call: TRBJ2-7; d_call: TRBD2; v_call: TRBV7-2; cdr3_aa: CASSLSGSSSYEQYF; cdr3_nt: TGTGCCAGCAGCCTCAGCGGGAGCTCATCCTACGAGCAGTACTTC
clone_size: .; j_call: TRBJ1-5; d_call: .; v_call: TRBV7-2; cdr3_aa: CASSLEPAHSNQPQHF; cdr3_nt: TGTGCCAGCAGCTTGGAGCCAGCCCATAGCAATCAGCCCCAGCATTTT
clone_size: .; j_call: TRBJ2-3; d_call: TRBD1; v_call: TRBV28; cdr3_aa: CASSFLRDRGTDTQYF; cdr3_nt: TGTGCCAGCAGTTTCCTACGGGACAGGGGCACAGATACGCAGTATTTT
clone_size: few; j_call: TRBJ2-1; d_call: .; v_call: TRBV20-1; cdr3_aa: CSARGSVGEQFF; cdr3_nt: TGCAGTGCTAGAGGTTCAGTGGGTGAGCAGTTCTTC
clone_size: few; j_call: TRBJ2-4; d_call: TRBD2; v_call: TRBV28; cdr3_aa: CASSTPGLADIQYF; cdr3_nt: TGTGCCAGCAGTACTCCGGGACTAGCGGACATTCAGTACTTC
clone_size: few; j_call: TRBJ2-1; d_call: .; v_call: TRBV6-1; cdr3_aa: CASSPVTSYNEQFF; cdr3_nt: TGTGCCAGCAGCCCCGTCACCTCCTACAATGAGCAGTTCTTC
clone_size: .; j_call: TRBJ1-4; d_call: .; v_call: TRBV6-5; cdr3_aa: CASSYSRGATEKLFF; cdr3_nt: TGTGCCAGCAGTTACTCGAGGGGGGCAACTGAAAAACTGTTTTTT
clone_size: .; j_call: TRBJ1-5; d_call: .; v_call: TRBV12-3/TRBV12-4; cdr3_aa: CASSFPAMGNQPQHF; cdr3_nt: TGTGCCAGCAGTTTCCCGGCGATGGGCAATCAGCCCCAGCATTTT
clone_size: few; j_call: TRBJ2-1; d_call: TRBD1; v_call: TRBV28; cdr3_aa: CASSSQGAFYNEQFF; cdr3_nt: TGTGCCAGCAGTTCCCAGGGGGCTTTTTACAATGAGCAGTTCTTC
clone_size: .; j_call: TRBJ1-5; d_call: .; v_call: TRBV27; cdr3_aa: CASSSRVSNQPQHF; cdr3_nt: TGTGCCAGCAGTTCGCGGGTTAGCAATCAGCCCCAGCATTTT
clone_size: .; j_call: TRBJ2-7; d_call: .; v_call: TRBV12-3/TRBV12-4; cdr3_aa: CASSFGVLVEQYF; cdr3_nt: TGTGCCAGCAGTTTTGGAGTTTTGGTCGAGCAGTACTTC
clone_size: many; j_call: TRBJ1-1; d_call: .; v_call: TRBV10-3; cdr3_aa: CAISDRDGSGNTEAFF; cdr3_nt: TGTGCCATCAGTGACCGGGACGGCAGTGGGAACACTGAAGCTTTCTTT
clone_size: many; j_call: TRBJ2-2; d_call: .; v_call: TRBV9; cdr3_aa: CASSVGPEGNTGELFF; cdr3_nt: TGTGCCAGCAGCGTAGGACCGGAGGGAAACACCGGGGAGCTGTTTTTT
clone_size: few; j_call: TRBJ2-7; d_call: .; v_call: TRBV4-3; cdr3_aa: CASSQGPGTYEQYF; cdr3_nt: TGCGCCAGCAGCCAAGGGCCAGGGACCTACGAGCAGTACTTC